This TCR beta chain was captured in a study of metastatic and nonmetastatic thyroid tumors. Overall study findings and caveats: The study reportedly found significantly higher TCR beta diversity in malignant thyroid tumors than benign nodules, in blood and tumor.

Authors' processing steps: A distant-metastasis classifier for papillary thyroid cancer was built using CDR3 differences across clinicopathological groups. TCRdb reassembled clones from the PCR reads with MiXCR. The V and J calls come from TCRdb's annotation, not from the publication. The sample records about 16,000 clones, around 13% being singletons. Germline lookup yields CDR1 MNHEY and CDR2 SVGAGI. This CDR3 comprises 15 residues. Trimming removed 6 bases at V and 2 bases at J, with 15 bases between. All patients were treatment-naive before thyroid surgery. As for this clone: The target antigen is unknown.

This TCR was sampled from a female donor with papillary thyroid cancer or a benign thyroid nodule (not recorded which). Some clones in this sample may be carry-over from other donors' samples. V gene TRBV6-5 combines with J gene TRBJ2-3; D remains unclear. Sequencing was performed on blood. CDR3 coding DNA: TGTGCCAGCAGGTACCCTATCAGATCCACAGATACGCAGTATTTT. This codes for CASRYPIRSTDTQYF.